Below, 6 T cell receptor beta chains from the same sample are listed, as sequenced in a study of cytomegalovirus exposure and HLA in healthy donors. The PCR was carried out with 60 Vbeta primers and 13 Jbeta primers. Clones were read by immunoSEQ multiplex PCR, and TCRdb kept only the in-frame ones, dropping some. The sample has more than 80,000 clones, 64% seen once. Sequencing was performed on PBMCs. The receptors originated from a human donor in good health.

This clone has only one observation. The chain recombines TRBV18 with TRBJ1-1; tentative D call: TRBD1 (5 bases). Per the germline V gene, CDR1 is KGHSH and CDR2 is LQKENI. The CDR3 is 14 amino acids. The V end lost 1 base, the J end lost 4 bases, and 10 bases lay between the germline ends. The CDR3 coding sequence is TGTGCCAGCTCACCACATCAGGGATCCACTGAAGCTTTCTTT. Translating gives CASSPHQGSTEAFF.

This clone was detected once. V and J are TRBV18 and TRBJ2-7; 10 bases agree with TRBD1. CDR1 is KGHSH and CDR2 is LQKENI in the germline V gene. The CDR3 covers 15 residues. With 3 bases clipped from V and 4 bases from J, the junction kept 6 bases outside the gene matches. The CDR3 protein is CASSPSGQGRYEQYF. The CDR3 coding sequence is TGTGCCAGCTCACCGTCGGGACAGGGGCGGTACGAGCAGTACTTC.

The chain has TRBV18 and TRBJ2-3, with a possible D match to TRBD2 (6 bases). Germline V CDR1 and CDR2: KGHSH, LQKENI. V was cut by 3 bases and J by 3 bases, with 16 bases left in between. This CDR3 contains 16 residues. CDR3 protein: CASSPKTSLVTDTQYF. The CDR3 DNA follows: TGTGCCAGCTCACCCAAAACTAGCTTGGTAACAGATACGCAGTATTTT.

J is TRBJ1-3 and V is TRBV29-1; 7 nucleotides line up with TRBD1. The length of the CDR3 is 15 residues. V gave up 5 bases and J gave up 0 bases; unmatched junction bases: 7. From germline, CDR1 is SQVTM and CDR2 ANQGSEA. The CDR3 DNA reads TGCAGCGTTAGGACAGGCTCTAACTCTGGAAACACCATATATTTT. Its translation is CSVRTGSNSGNTIYF.

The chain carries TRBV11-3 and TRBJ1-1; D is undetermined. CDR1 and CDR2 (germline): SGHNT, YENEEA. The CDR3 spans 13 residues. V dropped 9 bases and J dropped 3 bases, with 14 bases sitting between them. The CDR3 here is CASLGRDHTEAFF. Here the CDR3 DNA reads TGTGCCAGTCTGGGGAGGGATCACACTGAAGCTTTCTTT.

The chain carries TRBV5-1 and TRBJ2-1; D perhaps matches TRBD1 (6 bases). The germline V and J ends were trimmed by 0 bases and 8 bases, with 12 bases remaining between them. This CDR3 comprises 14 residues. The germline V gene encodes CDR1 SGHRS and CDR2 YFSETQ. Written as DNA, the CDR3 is TGCGCCAGCAGCTTGGACCACAGGGCACATGAGCAGTTCTTC. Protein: CASSLDHRAHEQFF.